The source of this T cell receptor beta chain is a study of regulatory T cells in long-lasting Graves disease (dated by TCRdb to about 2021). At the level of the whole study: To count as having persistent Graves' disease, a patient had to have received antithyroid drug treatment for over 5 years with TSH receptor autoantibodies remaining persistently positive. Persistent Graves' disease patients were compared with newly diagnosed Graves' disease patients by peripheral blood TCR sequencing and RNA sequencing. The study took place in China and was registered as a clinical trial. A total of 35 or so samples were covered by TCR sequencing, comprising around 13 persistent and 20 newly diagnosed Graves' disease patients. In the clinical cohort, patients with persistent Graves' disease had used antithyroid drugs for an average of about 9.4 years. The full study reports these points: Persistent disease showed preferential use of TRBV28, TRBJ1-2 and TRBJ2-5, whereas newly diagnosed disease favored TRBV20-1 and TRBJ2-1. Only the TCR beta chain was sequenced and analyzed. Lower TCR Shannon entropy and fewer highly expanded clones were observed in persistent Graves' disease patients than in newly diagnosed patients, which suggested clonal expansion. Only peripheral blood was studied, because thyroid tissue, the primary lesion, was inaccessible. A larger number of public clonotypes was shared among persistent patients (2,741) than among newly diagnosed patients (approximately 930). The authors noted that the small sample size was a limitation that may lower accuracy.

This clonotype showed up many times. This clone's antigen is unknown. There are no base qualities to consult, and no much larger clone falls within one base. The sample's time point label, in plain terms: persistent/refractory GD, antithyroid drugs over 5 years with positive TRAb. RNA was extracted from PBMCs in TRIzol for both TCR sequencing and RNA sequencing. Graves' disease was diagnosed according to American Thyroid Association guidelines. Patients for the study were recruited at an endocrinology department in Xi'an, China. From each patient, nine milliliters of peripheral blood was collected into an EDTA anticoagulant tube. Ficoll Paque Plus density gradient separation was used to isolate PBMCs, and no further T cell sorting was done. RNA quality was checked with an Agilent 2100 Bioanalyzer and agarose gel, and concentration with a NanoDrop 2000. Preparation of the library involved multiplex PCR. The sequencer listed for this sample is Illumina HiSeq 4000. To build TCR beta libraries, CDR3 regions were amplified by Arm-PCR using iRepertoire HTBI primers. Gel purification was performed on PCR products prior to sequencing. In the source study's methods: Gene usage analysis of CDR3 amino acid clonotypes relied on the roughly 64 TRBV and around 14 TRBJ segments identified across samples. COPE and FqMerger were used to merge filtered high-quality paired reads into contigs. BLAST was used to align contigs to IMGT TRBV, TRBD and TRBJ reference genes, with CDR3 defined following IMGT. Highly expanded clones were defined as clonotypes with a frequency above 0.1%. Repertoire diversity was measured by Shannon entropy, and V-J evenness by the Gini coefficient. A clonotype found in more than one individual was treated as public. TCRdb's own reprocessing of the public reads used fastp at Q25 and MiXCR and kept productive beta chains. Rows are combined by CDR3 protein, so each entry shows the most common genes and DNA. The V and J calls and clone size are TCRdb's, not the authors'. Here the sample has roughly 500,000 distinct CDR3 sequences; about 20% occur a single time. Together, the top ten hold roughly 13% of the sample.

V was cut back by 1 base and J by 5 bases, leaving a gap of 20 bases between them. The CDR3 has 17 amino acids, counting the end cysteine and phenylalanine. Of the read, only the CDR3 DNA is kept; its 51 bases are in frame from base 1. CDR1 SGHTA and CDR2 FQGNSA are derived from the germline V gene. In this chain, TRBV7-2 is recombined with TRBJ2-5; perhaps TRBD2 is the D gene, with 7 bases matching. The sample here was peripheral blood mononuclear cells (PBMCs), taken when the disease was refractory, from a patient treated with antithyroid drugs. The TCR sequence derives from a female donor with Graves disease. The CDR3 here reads CASSLVGGGSPLETQYF. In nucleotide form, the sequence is TGTGCCAGCAGCTTAGTAGGGGGGGGGAGTCCTTTGGAGACCCAGTACTTC.